Listed here are 23 T cell receptor beta chains from one sample, sequenced in a study of blood T cell repertoires in COVID-19. Repertoires were generated with immunoSEQ multiplex PCR, while TCRdb's copy carries only in-frame clones and drops some. Found here are 250,000 to 350,000 clones, 70% to 85% of them singletons; the top ten hold about 1.5%. Sequenced: peripheral blood. These receptors all come from a human donor with COVID-19, enrolled during active disease. The donor label of this sample is uncertain.

J is TRBJ1-5 and V is TRBV6-1; no firm D call. The CDR3 contains 15 residues. Germline values: CDR1 MNHNS, CDR2 SASEGT. V lost 1 base to trimming and J lost 5 bases, with 12 bases between them. Here the CDR3 reads CASSEGLGTYQPQHF. CDR3 sequence (DNA): TGTGCCAGCAGTGAAGGGTTGGGCACCTATCAGCCCCAGCATTTT.

V is TRBV19 and J is TRBJ1-6; perhaps TRBD1 as D (5 bases). Germline V gene lookup returns CDR1 LNHDA and CDR2 SQIVND (reference sequence). The CDR3 extends over 15 amino acids. With 6 bases removed from V and 5 bases from J, the gap between germline ends came to 14 bases. This CDR3 is CASRRAGPNNSPLHF. As DNA, the CDR3 is TGTGCCAGTAGACGGGCAGGGCCGAATAATTCACCCCTCCACTTT.

The genes are TRBV6-5 and TRBJ1-6; possible D gene TRBD1, 6 bases. Germline V gene data show CDR1 as MNHEY and CDR2 as SVGAGI. Trimming removed 6 bases from V and 10 bases from J, with 16 bases in between. The CDR3 runs to 14 residues. The CDR3 DNA reads TGTGCCAGCAGCCCCGACAGGTGGCGATCACCCCTCCACTTT. Translated, it gives CASSPDRWRSPLHF.

Note on this clone: The identical CDR3 is also encoded by other nucleotide sequences in the sample. This rearrangement joins TRBV20-1 to TRBJ2-7, with unresolved D. Germline V CDR1 and CDR2: DFQATT, SNEGSKA (reference sequence). The CDR3 sequence is 11 residues long. V was trimmed by 6 bases and J by 1 base, leaving 7 bases between them. This CDR3 is CSALNSYEQYF. CDR3 DNA: TGCAGTGCCCTTAATTCCTACGAGCAGTACTTC.

This chain joins TRBV10-3 and TRBJ1-5, with D unresolved. The length of the CDR3 is 18 residues. Trimming pared 2 bases from V and 0 bases from J, leaving 17 bases between. Per the germline V gene, CDR1 is ENHRY and CDR2 is SYGVKD. The CDR3 DNA reads TGTGCCATCAGTGAGCGAGGCCCCCCACAATATAGCAATCAGCCCCAGCATTTT. As protein: CAISERGPPQYSNQPQHF.

The chain is built from TRBV27 and TRBJ2-1; 14 positions match TRBD2. Losses at the gene ends were 4 bases for V and 9 bases for J; bases not matched to a gene: 5. This CDR3 region has 15 residues. Germline lookup yields CDR1 MNHEY and CDR2 SMNVEV (reference sequence). The CDR3 loop is CASSSRTSGRTEQFF. The CDR3 DNA reads TGTGCCAGCAGTTCCCGGACTAGCGGGAGGACTGAGCAGTTCTTC.

The chain couples TRBV10-3 to TRBJ1-2; 11 bases line up with TRBD1. Looked up from germline, CDR1 is ENHRY and CDR2 is SYGVKD. Trimming took 2 bases from V and 6 from J; bases not matched to a gene: 5. This CDR3 is built from 15 residues. The CDR3: CAISEGTGGYDGYTF. CDR3 bases: TGTGCCATCAGTGAGGGGACAGGGGGGTATGATGGCTACACCTTC.

The CDR3 nucleotides are TGTGCCAGCAGCTTAGCGGGAGGGGTGAATGAGCAGTTCTTC. Protein: CASSLAGGVNEQFF. This chain uses TRBV11-3 with TRBJ2-1; 8 nucleotides agree with TRBD2. Germline-derived CDR1 and CDR2 are SGHNT and YENEEA. J lost 7 bases, V lost 1 base, and 3 bases had no gene match. This CDR3 spans 14 amino acids.

This clone has just one count. The chain couples TRBV28 to TRBJ1-1; D is unclear. Trimming pared 6 bases from V and 0 bases from J, leaving 11 bases between. The germline V gene has CDR1 MDHEN and CDR2 SYDVKM. The CDR3 has 14 amino acids. The CDR3, as DNA: TGTGCCAGCAGCACAGACGGGATGAACACTGAAGCTTTCTTT. Protein: CASSTDGMNTEAFF.

V is TRBV4-3 and J is TRBJ2-2, with TRBD2 matching over 10 bases. The germline V gene has CDR1 LGHNA and CDR2 YSLEER. CDR3 length: 16 amino acids. The ends lost 0 bases at V and 5 bases at J; junction bases unmatched: 3. CDR3 nucleotide sequence: TGCGCCAGCAGCCAAGAACCTAGCGGGAGTACCGGGGAGCTGTTTTTT. It yields the protein CASSQEPSGSTGELFF.

This clone has a handful of counts. V is TRBV28 and J is TRBJ2-7; the match to TRBD1 covers 7 bases. Losses at the gene ends were 6 bases for V and 2 bases for J; bases not matched to a gene: 10. This CDR3 is 15 amino acids long. The germline V gene encodes CDR1 MDHEN and CDR2 SYDVKM. The CDR3 reads CASSLRGGLAYEQYF. CDR3 sequence (DNA): TGTGCCAGCAGCCTAAGAGGGGGCCTAGCCTACGAGCAGTACTTC.

A few counts support this clone. The chain links TRBV10-3 to TRBJ2-3, with a weak D call TRBD2 (7 bases). Trimming removed 5 bases at V and 1 base at J, with 16 bases between. The CDR3 runs 16 residues. Looked up from germline, CDR1 is ENHRY and CDR2 is SYGVKD. The CDR3 nucleotides read TGTGCCATCAGTCCCCAGGGGAGGGGGGGCACAGATACGCAGTATTTT. Translating it yields CAISPQGRGGTDTQYF.

The chain recombines TRBV6-5 with TRBJ2-3; 9 positions match TRBD1. The CDR3 loop spans 15 amino acids. CDR1 and CDR2 from the germline V gene are MNHEY and SVGAGI. The ends lost 6 bases at V and 1 base at J; junction bases unmatched: 5. The CDR3 spells CASSQDRGGTDTQYF. CDR3 DNA: TGTGCCAGCAGCCAGGACAGGGGAGGCACAGATACGCAGTATTTT.

The rearrangement uses TRBV12-3 or TRBV12-4 and TRBJ1-2, with 8 nucleotides matching TRBD1. The trim removed 5 bases at V and 8 bases at J, leaving 7 bases unmatched. This CDR3 comprises 13 residues. CDR3 amino acids: CASSGTGESGYTF. The CDR3 DNA follows: TGTGCCAGCAGTGGGACAGGTGAATCGGGCTACACCTTC.

The rearrangement uses TRBV5-6 and TRBJ1-1, with no clear D. There are 14 residues in the CDR3. Looked up from germline, CDR1 is SGHDT and CDR2 is YYEEEE. Trimming removed 3 bases from V and 2 bases from J, with 11 bases in between. CDR3 DNA sequence: TGTGCCAGCAGCTGGAGGGCCTTCAACACTGAAGCTTTCTTT. It codes for CASSWRAFNTEAFF.

This chain uses TRBV6-2 or TRBV6-3 with TRBJ2-7; the match to TRBD1 covers 7 bases. Looked up from germline, CDR1 is MNHEY and CDR2 is SVGEGT. This CDR3 region has 14 residues. V was pared by 5 bases and J by 0 bases, with 4 bases of the junction left unmatched. Here the CDR3 DNA reads TGTGCCAGCAGTACAGGGGCGCACTCCTACGAGCAGTACTTC. Translation: CASSTGAHSYEQYF.

The chain links TRBV6-6 to TRBJ1-5, with 7 bases aligning to TRBD1. CDR3 length equals 13 residues. Trimming cost V 2 bases and J 7 bases; bases outside gene matches: 2. Germline CDR1 and CDR2: MNHNY and SVGAGI (reference sequence). CDR3 bases: TGTGCCAGCAGTTACGGGACAGAGCAGCCCCAGCATTTT. Protein sequence: CASSYGTEQPQHF.

The gene calls are TRBV19 and TRBJ2-1; the match to TRBD1 covers 7 bases. The germline V gene encodes CDR1 LNHDA and CDR2 SQIVND (reference sequence). V was pared by 8 bases and J by 6 bases, with 16 bases of the junction left unmatched. The CDR3 loop spans 16 amino acids. The CDR3 here is CASRQGVGRVFNEQFF. CDR3 bases: TGTGCCAGTCGGCAGGGGGTAGGGCGGGTATTCAATGAGCAGTTCTTC.

The chain has TRBV5-6 and TRBJ2-4; the D is unclear. Germline CDR1 and CDR2: SGHDT and YYEEEE. V was shortened by 0 bases and J by 7 bases, with 5 bases between the two germline ends. This CDR3 is 12 amino acids long. This CDR3 is CASSLAGNIQYF. The CDR3 bases are TGTGCCAGCAGCTTGGCGGGTAACATTCAGTACTTC. The full variable domain, with the rest looked up from reference TRBV5-6 and TRBJ2-4, is DAGVTQSPTHLIKTRGQQVTLRCSPKSGHDTVSWYQQALGQGPQFIFQYYEEEERQRGNFPDRFSGHQFPNYSSELNVNALLLGDSALYLCASSLAGNIQYFGAGTRLSVL.

J is TRBJ2-1 and V is TRBV29-1; D is possibly TRBD1 (6 bases). Germline assignment: CDR1 SQVTM and CDR2 ANQGSEA. V lost 3 bases and J lost 7, with 13 bases in between. This CDR3 has 13 amino acids. The CDR3 spells CSVDGRGGNEQFF. The CDR3 DNA reads as TGCAGCGTTGATGGCAGGGGCGGAAATGAGCAGTTCTTC.

This clone was recorded a few times. The chain joins TRBV25-1 to TRBJ1-2, with TRBD1 as a possible D gene (6 bases). Germline V CDR1 and CDR2: MGHDK, SYGVNS. The CDR3 totals 17 residues. Trimming pared 3 bases from V and 4 bases from J, leaving 21 bases between. CDR3 sequence: CASSDPPGQTSGYGYTF. CDR3 DNA sequence: TGTGCCAGCAGTGACCCCCCCGGACAGACGTCTGGCTATGGCTACACCTTC.

This clone was observed a few times. V usage is TRBV19 and J usage is TRBJ2-2; TRBD2 might be the D (5 bases). CDR1 and CDR2 from the germline V gene are LNHDA and SQIVND (reference sequence). The V end lost 7 bases, the J end lost 7 bases, and 13 bases lay between the germline ends. The CDR3 contains 13 residues. Written as DNA, the CDR3 is TGTGCCAGTAATACGGGAAGGCACGGGGAGCTGTTTTTT. Translating gives CASNTGRHGELFF.

The chain joins TRBV3-1 (or the pseudogene TRBV3-2) to TRBJ2-7; 12 bases map to TRBD1. Germline lookup yields CDR1 LGHDT and CDR2 YNNKEL (reference sequence). This CDR3 contains 18 residues. Trimming removed 4 bases from V and 1 base from J; junction bases left unmatched: 11. This CDR3 is CASSRDRGLTSGSYEQYF. DNA of the CDR3: TGTGCCAGCAGCCGGGACAGGGGGCTAACTAGCGGATCCTACGAGCAGTACTTC.